This T cell receptor (beta chain) comes out of a study of blood T cell repertoires in COVID-19. Study summary: The United States, Italy and Spain supplied acute and convalescent COVID-19 samples. T cells, B-cell-depleted T cells, or PBMCs provided the cDNA or gDNA that served as material.

Trimming took 1 base from V and 10 from J, leaving 13 bases between them. The germline CDR1 and CDR2 sequences are SGHTA and FQGNSA. The CDR3 covers 13 residues. Per the original methods: Reference gene primer amplification yielded estimated nucleated cell counts. Assay used: immunoSEQ multiplex PCR; TCRdb lists only in-frame clones, some missing. V and J calls and clone size come straight from that table; D and trimming were deduced from the DNA. The data hold a few hundred thousand clones, with 80% to 90% observed a single time. This chain uses TRBV7-2 with TRBJ1-1; D remains unclear. The sequence derives from a man between 25 and 39 years old with active or convalescent COVID-19. Input material: peripheral blood. CDR3 sequence (DNA): TGTGCCAGCAGCTTAGGCGAGAAGCGCGGAGCTTTCTTT. Translating gives CASSLGEKRGAFF. The variable domain in full, completed from reference TRBV7-2 and TRBJ1-1, reads GAGVSQSPSNKVTEKGKDVELRCDPISGHTALYWYRQSLGQGLEFLIYFQGNSAPDKSGLPSDRFSAERTGGSVSTLTIQRTQQEDSAVYLCASSLGEKRGAFFGQGTRLTVV.